Given below is one T cell receptor beta chain in context. This sample was included in a study of blood T cell repertoires in COVID-19. Overall study: Samples came from the United States, Italy and Spain, spanning acute and convalescent COVID-19.

Authors' data handling: Nucleated cell number was recorded as an estimate derived from reference gene primer amplification. Clones were read by immunoSEQ multiplex PCR, and TCRdb kept only the in-frame ones, dropping some. Clone size and V and J calls were adopted from that table, with D and trimming inferred from the DNA. This repertoire shows approximately 190,000 clones, around 80% found once; its top ten account for about 15%. The V segment lost 4 bases and the J segment 1 base; nucleotides outside the gene matches: 14. Germline values: CDR1 SGHRS, CDR2 YFSETQ. The CDR3 sequence is 18 residues long.

J is TRBJ1-5 and V is TRBV5-1, with 7 bases fitting TRBD1. The material sequenced was peripheral blood. This TCR was recovered from a man younger than 40 with active or convalescent COVID-19. The CDR3 protein is CASSLPWTGWVSNQPQHF. DNA for the CDR3: TGCGCCAGCAGCCTACCTTGGACAGGCTGGGTCAGCAATCAGCCCCAGCATTTT.